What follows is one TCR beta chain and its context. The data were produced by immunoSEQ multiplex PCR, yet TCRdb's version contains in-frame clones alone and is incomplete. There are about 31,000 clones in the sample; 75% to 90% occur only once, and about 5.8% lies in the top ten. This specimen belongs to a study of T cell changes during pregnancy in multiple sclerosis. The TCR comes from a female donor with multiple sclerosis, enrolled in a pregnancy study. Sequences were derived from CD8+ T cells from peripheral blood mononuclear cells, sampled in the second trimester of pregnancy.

This CDR3 reads CAWSLDSMNTEAFF. The CDR3 DNA is TGTGCCTGGAGTTTGGACAGCATGAACACTGAAGCTTTCTTT. This chain connects TRBV30 to TRBJ1-1; weak D call: TRBD1 (6 bases). Between the trimmed V and J ends, which lost 2 bases and 0 bases, there was a span of 10 bases. CDR3 length: 14 amino acids. Germline CDR1 is GTSNPN and CDR2 is SVGIG (reference sequence).